Reported below is one TCR beta chain. Indicated time point: after dendritic cell vaccination, including at tumor progression/relapse. The data stem from a study of glioma-infiltrating T cells after dendritic cell vaccination. TCRB CDR3 was amplified from 2 ug genomic DNA or less. Amplification used 60 V beta primers and 13 J beta primers. TCRdb's table, derived via immunoSEQ multiplex PCR, lists solely in-frame clones and lacks some. The repertoire holds approximately 90,000 clones, roughly 77% seen once, with over 2% in the top ten. CDR1 and CDR2 (germline): MNHNS, SASEGT. V lost 0 bases to trimming and J lost 7 bases; unmatched junction nucleotides: 8. This CDR3 region has 16 residues.

This sequence was found in a human donor with glioblastoma. The material was blood, obtained after dendritic cell vaccination. This chain joins TRBV6-1 and TRBJ1-2, with 10 bases matching TRBD1. In nucleotides, the CDR3 is TGTGCCAGCAGTGAAGCGCTGGGACAGGGGCGGGGTGGCTACACCTTC. Its protein is CASSEALGQGRGGYTF.